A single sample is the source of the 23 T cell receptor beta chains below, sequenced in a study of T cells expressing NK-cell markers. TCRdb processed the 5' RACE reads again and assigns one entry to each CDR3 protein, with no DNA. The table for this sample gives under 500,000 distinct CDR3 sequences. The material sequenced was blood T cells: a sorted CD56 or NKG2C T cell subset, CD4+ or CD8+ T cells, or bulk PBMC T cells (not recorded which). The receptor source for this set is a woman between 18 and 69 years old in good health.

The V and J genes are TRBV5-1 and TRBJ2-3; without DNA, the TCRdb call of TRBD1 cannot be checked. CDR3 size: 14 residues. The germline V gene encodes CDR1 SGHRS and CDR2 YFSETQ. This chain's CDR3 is CASSLANPGDTQYF.

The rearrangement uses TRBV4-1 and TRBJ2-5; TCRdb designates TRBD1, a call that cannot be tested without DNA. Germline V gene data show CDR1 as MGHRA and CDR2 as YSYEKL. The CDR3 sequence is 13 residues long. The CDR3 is CASSPRGEETQYF.

CDR3 region: CASSYSISETQYF. V gene TRBV6-5 combines with J gene TRBJ2-5. The CDR3 loop spans 13 amino acids. Germline assignment: CDR1 MNHEY and CDR2 SVGAGI.

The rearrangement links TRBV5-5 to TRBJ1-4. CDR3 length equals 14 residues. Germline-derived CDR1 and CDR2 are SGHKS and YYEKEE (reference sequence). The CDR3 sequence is CASSLLTADEKLFF.

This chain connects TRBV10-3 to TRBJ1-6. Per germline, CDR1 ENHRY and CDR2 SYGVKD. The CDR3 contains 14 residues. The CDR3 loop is CAISDSWGNSPLHF.

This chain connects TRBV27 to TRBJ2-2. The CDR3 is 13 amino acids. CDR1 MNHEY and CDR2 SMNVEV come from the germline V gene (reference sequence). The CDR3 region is CASSFPNTGELFF.

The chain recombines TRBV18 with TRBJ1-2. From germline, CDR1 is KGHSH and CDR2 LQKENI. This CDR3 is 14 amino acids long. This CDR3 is CASSPRAANYGYTF.

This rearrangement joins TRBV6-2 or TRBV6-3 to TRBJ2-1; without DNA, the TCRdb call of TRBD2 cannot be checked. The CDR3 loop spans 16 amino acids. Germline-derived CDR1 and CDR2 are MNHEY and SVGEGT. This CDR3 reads CASSAPLAGSYNEQFF.

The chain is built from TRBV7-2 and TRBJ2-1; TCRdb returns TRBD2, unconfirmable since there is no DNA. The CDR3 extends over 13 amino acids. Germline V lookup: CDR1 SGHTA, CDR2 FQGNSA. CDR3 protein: CASSFYGPNEQFF.

The CDR3 here is CSASLDRASTDTQYF. J is TRBJ2-3 and V is TRBV20-1; checking the TCRdb D call of TRBD1 is not possible without DNA. Germline CDR1 is DFQATT and CDR2 is SNEGSKA (reference sequence). This CDR3 region has 15 residues.

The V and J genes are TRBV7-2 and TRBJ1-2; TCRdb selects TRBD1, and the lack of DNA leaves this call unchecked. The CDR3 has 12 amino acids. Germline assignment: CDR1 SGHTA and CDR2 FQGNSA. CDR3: CASSLQGLGYTF.

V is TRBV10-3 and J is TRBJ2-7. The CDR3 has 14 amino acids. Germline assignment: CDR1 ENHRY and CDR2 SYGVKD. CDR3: CAISESRGNYEQYF.

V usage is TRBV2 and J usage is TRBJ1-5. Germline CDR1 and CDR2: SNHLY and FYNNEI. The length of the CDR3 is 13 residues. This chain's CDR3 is CASTLDRDQPQHF. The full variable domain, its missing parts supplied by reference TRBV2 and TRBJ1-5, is EPEVTQTPSHQVTQMGQEVILRCVPISNHLYFYWYRQILGQKVEFLVSFYNNEISEKSEIFDDQFSVERPDGSNFTLKIRSTKLEDSAMYFCASTLDRDQPQHFGDGTRLSIL.

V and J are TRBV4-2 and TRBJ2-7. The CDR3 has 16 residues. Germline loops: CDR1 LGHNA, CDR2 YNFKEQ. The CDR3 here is CASSQDSAGAPYEQYF.

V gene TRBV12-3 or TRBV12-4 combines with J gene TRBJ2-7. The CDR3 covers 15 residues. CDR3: CASSLMPGGSYEQYF.

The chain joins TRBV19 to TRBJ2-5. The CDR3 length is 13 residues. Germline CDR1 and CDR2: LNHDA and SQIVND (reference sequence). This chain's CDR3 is CASSRPPRETQYF.

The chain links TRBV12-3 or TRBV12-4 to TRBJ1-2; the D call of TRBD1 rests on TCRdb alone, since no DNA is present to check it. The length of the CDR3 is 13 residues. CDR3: CASSFSGVGGYTF.

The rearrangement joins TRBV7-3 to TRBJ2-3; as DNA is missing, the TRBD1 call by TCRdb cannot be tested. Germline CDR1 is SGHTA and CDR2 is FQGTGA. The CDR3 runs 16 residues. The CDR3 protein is CASSLIGPGDTDTQYF.

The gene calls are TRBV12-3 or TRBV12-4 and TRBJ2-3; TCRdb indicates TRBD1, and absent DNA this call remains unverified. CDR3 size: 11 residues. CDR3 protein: CASSLGGTQYF.

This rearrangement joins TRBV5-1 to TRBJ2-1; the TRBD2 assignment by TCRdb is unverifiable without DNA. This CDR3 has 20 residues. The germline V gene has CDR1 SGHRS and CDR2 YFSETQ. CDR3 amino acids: CASSQTSGRNRKSSYNEQFF.

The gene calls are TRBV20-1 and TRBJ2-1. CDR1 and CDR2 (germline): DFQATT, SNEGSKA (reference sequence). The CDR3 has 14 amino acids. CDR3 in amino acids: CSAPGGGSYNEQFF.

CDR3 sequence reads: CASRARGLASSTQYF. The chain has TRBV6-2 or TRBV6-3 and TRBJ2-5; TCRdb picks TRBD2, but there is no DNA to check that call. CDR3 length: 15 residues. Germline values: CDR1 MNHEY, CDR2 SVGEGT.

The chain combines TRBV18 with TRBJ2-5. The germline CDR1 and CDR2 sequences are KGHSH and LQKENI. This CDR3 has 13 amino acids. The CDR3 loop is CASSLGVQETQYF. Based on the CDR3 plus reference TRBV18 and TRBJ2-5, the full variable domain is NAGVMQNPRHLVRRRGQEARLRCSPMKGHSHVYWYRQLPEEGLKFMVYLQKENIIDESGMPKERFSAEFPKEGPSILRIQQVVRGDSAAYFCASSLGVQETQYFGPGTRLLVL.